The clone carrying this TCR beta chain was picked up one time. Antigen: not known. TCRdb keeps only in-frame clones here, not all; method: immunoSEQ multiplex PCR. The profile shows 99,000 or so clones, roughly 80% of them singletons. The sample is drawn from a study of T cell responses to AZD1222 COVID-19 vaccine. The overall study: It was second doses at about 4 or about 12 weeks that were pooled. Findings of the study overall: Among the donors, most were white British and more were female, and clonal diversity was possibly underestimated.

Germline V gene lookup returns CDR1 DFQATT and CDR2 SNEGSKA (reference sequence). The CDR3 is 11 amino acids. The origin of this receptor is an adult in good health. This material consisted of peripheral blood, taken on day 0 of AZD1222 vaccination. The J gene is TRBJ1-4, the V gene TRBV20-1; D might be TRBD1 (5 bases). CDR3 DNA: TGCAGGCCAGGGTCCAGTGAAAAACTGTTTTTT. This codes for CRPGSSEKLFF.